This T cell receptor (beta chain) was sequenced for a study of CD8+ T cells in alopecia areata. Scientists pooled cutaneous lymph node cells and sorted them on CD4, CD8alpha, NKG2D, NKG2ACE and other markers. Germline V gene data show CDR1 as NNHNN and CDR2 as SYGAGS (reference sequence). The V end lost 3 bases, the J end lost 4 bases, and 8 bases lay between the germline ends. The CDR3 sequence is 13 residues long. Sequencing used cDNA as its template, made by extracting RNA and reverse transcribing it. Here immunoSEQ multiplex PCR was the method, and the copy in TCRdb shows in-frame clones only, minus some. This sample comprises 200,000 to 300,000 clones, none seen once only. This clone was observed a handful of times. The gene names here belong to mouse. The read ends 4 residues early relative to the CDR3; the germline J gene fills the gap. Other nucleotide sequences from this sample produce the same CDR3.

This TCR came from a C3H/HeJ mouse with alopecia areata. The mouse line has the MHC haplotype H2-k. Material: CD4+ T cells sorted from a lymph node. The rearrangement uses TRBV13-2 and TRBJ2-1, with D tentatively TRBD1 (6 bases). The CDR3 loop reads CASGGTEYAEQFF. The sequenced CDR3 bases are TGTGCCAGCGGTGGGACAGAATATGCT.